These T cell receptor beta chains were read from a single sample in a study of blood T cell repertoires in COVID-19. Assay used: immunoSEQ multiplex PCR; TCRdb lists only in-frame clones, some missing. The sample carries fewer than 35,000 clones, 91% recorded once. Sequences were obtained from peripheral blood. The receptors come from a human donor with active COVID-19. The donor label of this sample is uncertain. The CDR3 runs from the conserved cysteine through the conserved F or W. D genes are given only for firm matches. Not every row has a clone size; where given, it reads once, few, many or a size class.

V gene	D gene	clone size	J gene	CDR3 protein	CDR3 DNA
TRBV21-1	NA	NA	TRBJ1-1	CASSGRQGEAFF	TGTGCCAGCAGCGGCCGACAGGGAGAAGCTTTCTTT
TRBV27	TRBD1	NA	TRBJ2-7	CASSPSRGQASYEQYF	TGTGCCAGCAGTCCTTCCAGGGGACAGGCTTCCTACGAGCAGTACTTC
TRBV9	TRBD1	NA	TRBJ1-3	CASSVDVTGGGNTIYF	TGTGCCAGCAGCGTAGATGTAACAGGGGGTGGAAACACCATATATTTT
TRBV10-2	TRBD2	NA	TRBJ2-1	CASRLAGIYNEQFF	TGCGCCAGCAGACTAGCGGGGATCTACAATGAGCAGTTCTTC
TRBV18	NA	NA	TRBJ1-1	CASSPPGGSATEAFF	TGTGCCAGCTCACCCCCGGGGGGTTCGGCCACTGAAGCTTTCTTT
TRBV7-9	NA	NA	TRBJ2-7	CASEANSYEQYF	TGTGCCAGCGAGGCGAACTCCTACGAGCAGTACTTC
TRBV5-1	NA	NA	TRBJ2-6	CASSPTGPGANVLTF	TGCGCCAGCAGCCCTACAGGGCCAGGGGCCAACGTCCTGACTTTC
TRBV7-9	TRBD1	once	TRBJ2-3	CASTLEGATDTQYF	TGTGCCAGCACCCTAGAGGGGGCAACAGATACGCAGTATTTT
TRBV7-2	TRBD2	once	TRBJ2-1	CASSSKGLGLNEQFF	TGTGCCAGCAGCTCCAAGGGACTAGGTCTCAATGAGCAGTTCTTC
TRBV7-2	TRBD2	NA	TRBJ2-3	CASSLAASGGTDTQYF	TGTGCCAGCAGCTTAGCGGCTAGCGGGGGGACAGATACGCAGTATTTT
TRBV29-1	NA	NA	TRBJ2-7	CSVEVRGVSYEQYF	TGCAGCGTTGAAGTTCGCGGTGTCTCCTACGAGCAGTACTTC
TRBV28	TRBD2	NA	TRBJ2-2	CASSSGGGTGELFF	TGTGCCAGCAGTTCGGGGGGAGGAACCGGGGAGCTGTTTTTT
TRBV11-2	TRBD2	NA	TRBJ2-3	CASSLGLAGFADTQYF	TGTGCCAGCAGCCTCGGACTAGCGGGGTTTGCAGATACGCAGTATTTT
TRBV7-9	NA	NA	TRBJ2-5	CASSLTGWETQYF	TGTGCCAGCAGCTTAACGGGTTGGGAGACCCAGTACTTC
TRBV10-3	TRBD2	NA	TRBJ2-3	CATLASGRGADTQYF	TGTGCCACTCTCGCTAGCGGGAGAGGGGCAGATACGCAGTATTTT
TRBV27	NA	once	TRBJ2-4	CASSLAGGAKNIQYF	TGTGCCAGCAGTTTAGCGGGCGGGGCCAAAAACATTCAGTACTTC
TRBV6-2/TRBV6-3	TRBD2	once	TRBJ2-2	CASSYGALAGHTGELFF	TGTGCCAGCAGTTACGGTGCCTTAGCGGGGCATACCGGGGAGCTGTTTTTT
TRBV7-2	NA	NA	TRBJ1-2	CASSLVGRDVSGYTF	TGTGCCAGCAGCTTAGTTGGCAGGGATGTGAGTGGCTACACCTTC
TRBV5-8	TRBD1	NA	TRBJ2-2	CATNRGLVTGELFF	TGTGCCACCAACAGGGGGCTCGTTACCGGGGAGCTGTTTTTT
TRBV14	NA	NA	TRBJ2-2	CASSWASDTGELFF	TGTGCCAGCAGCTGGGCTAGCGACACCGGGGAGCTGTTTTTT
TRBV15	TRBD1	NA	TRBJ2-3	CATSDGQGGTDTQYF	TGTGCCACCAGCGACGGACAGGGGGGCACAGATACGCAGTATTTT
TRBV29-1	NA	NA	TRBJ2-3	CSVEGGMAADTQYF	TGCAGCGTTGAAGGCGGGATGGCGGCAGATACGCAGTATTTT